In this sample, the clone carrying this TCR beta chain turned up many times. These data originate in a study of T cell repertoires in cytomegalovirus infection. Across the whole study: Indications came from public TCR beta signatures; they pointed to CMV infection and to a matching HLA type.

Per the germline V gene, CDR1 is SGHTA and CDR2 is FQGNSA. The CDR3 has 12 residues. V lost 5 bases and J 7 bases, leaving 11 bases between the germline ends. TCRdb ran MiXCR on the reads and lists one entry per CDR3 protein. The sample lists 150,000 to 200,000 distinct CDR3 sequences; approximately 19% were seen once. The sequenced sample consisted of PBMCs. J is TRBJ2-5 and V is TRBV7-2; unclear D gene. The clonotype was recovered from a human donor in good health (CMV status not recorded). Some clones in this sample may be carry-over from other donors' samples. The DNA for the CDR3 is TGTGCCAGCAGCCCCGTGAGTTGGACCCAGTACTTC. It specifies CASSPVSWTQYF.